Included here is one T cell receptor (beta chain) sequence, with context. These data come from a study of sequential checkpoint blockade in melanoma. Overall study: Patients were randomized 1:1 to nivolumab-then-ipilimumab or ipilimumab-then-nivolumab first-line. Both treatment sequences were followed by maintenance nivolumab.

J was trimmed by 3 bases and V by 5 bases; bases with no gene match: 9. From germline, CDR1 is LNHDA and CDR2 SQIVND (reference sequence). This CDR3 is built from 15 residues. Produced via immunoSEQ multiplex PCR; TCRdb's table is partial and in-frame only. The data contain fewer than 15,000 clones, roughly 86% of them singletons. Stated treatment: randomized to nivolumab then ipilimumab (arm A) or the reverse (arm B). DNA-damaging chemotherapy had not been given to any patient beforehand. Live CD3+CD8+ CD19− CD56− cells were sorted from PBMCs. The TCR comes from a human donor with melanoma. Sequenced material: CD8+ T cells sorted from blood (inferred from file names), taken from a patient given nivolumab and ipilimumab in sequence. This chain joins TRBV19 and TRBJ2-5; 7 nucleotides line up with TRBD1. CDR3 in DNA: TGTGCCAGTAGTCCCGGACAGGAGCCGAAAGAGACCCAGTACTTC. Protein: CASSPGQEPKETQYF.